The subject of this entry is one TCR beta chain. This clonotype was seen only a few times. No cognate antigen has been identified for it. No base-level quality is on record; no much larger clone is a single base apart. The sample comes from a study of T-cell reconstitution after alpha-beta-depleted transplantation in children listed by TCRdb under 2016. With respect to the entire study: Using TCR repertoire profiling, the study followed T-cell immune reconstitution in a quantitative way in children after TCRalphabeta/CD19-depleted allogeneic hematopoietic cell transplantation.

CDR1 LGHNA and CDR2 YNFKEQ were looked up in the germline V gene. The junction carries 16 bases between V and J, which are trimmed by 0 bases and 5 bases respectively. Counted from cysteine to phenylalanine, this CDR3 has 16 amino acids. Only CDR3 DNA remains: 48 bases, in frame from the first base. Libraries were built with PCR. Sequencing relied on an Illumina HiSeq 2500. TCR library preparation used molecular barcoding, with unique molecular identifiers applied to normalize quantification of the TCRbeta repertoire. TCRdb passed the public sequencing reads through fastp at Q25 and MiXCR, retaining productive beta sequences. Entries that share a CDR3 protein sequence are merged under the most common genes and DNA. The sample table lists about 340,000 distinct CDR3 sequences, roughly 13% of them with a count of one. The top ten clonotypes cover roughly 4.5% of the sample.

Source: PBMCs, taken from the stem cell graft. The receptor comes from a human donor who donated a stem cell graft to a child with Fanconi anemia. The V and J segments used are TRBV4-2 and TRBJ1-1, and possibly TRBD1, on 6 matching bases. The CDR3 region reads CASSQEAGVGRTEAFF. The DNA sequence is given as TGTGCCAGCAGCCAAGAAGCAGGGGTGGGTAGGACTGAAGCTTTCTTT.